Each of the 23 T cell receptor beta chains below was sequenced from the same sample in a study of control samples from healthy donors and cancer patients. Generated by immunoSEQ multiplex PCR, the TCRdb table keeps only in-frame clones and is missing some. This repertoire shows about 98,000 clones, roughly 83% found once; its top ten account for approximately 10%. The sample taken for sequencing was blood. The source is a woman aged 25 to 39 in good health.

This chain joins TRBV19 and TRBJ1-1; D remains unclear. The CDR3 spans 15 residues. V lost 5 bases and J lost 1, with 14 bases in between. In germline, CDR1 is LNHDA, CDR2 SQIVND (reference sequence). The CDR3 DNA follows: TGTGCCAGTAGTCCCTTTAATGGGCCGAACACTGAAGCTTTCTTT. It is translated as CASSPFNGPNTEAFF.

The chain is built from TRBV6-7 and TRBJ2-1; 10 positions agree with TRBD2. TRBV6-7 has ORF status, its function being uncertain. The CDR3 loop spans 13 amino acids. The J segment lost 8 bases and the V segment lost 6 bases, leaving 4 bases of the junction unmatched. CDR3: CASRGTSVDEQFF. Here the CDR3 DNA reads TGTGCCAGCAGAGGGACTAGCGTCGATGAGCAGTTCTTC.

J is TRBJ2-3 and V is TRBV9; TRBD2 agrees at 9 bases. The CDR3 is made up of 16 amino acids. Germline CDR1 and CDR2: SGDLS and YYNGEE. Trimming took 0 bases from V and 2 from J; bases not matched to a gene: 4. This CDR3 is CASSVVAGGPTDTQYF. CDR3 DNA sequence: TGTGCCAGCAGCGTAGTGGCGGGGGGGCCCACAGATACGCAGTATTTT.

As for this clone: Mismatch with germline at one junction end may stem from a read error. The chain carries TRBV7-7 and TRBJ2-5; 8 bases are a match to TRBD2. The CDR3 sequence is 14 residues long. Germline V gene lookup returns CDR1 SSHAT and CDR2 FNYEAQ (reference sequence). In DNA, the CDR3 is TGTGCTAGCAGCCCCGGACTAGCCCCAGAGACCCAGTACTTC. Translating it yields CASSPGLAPETQYF.

This rearrangement joins TRBV6-5 to TRBJ1-6; D not certain. The CDR3 is 13 amino acids. The germline V and J ends were trimmed by 4 bases and 8 bases, with 9 bases remaining between them. Germline assignment: CDR1 MNHEY and CDR2 SVGAGI. CDR3 DNA sequence: TGTGCCAGCAGTTTACCTGGGGATTCACCCCTCCACTTT. It encodes CASSLPGDSPLHF.

The chain uses TRBV7-6 and TRBJ1-6; tentatively, D is TRBD1 (6 bases). Germline V lookup: CDR1 SGHVS, CDR2 FNYEAQ. The CDR3 extends over 17 amino acids. The germline V and J ends were trimmed by 2 bases and 10 bases, with 21 bases remaining between them. DNA for the CDR3: TGTGCCAGCAGCTTAAGGGGTCGGGGGGGCACAGGGTCACCCCTCCACTTT. Residues: CASSLRGRGGTGSPLHF.

This clone was seen only a few times. In nucleotides, the CDR3 is TGCGCCAGCAGCCAAGTCCAGGGGCGCAGCACTGAAGCTTTCTTT. This sequence encodes CASSQVQGRSTEAFF. The gene calls are TRBV4-3 and TRBJ1-1, with D perhaps TRBD1 (6 bases). This CDR3 has 15 residues. Per germline, CDR1 LGHNA and CDR2 YSLEER. The V and J ends lost 1 base and 4 bases respectively, with 13 bases between them.

The chain links TRBV6-5 to TRBJ1-2; 7 bases are a match to TRBD1. The CDR3 extends over 15 amino acids. J lost 4 bases, V lost 6 bases, and 11 bases had no gene match. Germline V gene lookup returns CDR1 MNHEY and CDR2 SVGAGI. CDR3 region: CASRPGGGGIYGYTF. The CDR3 region has the DNA TGTGCCAGCAGGCCCGGAGGAGGGGGCATCTATGGCTACACCTTC.

This rearrangement joins TRBV29-1 to TRBJ1-4; possibly TRBD1 for D (6 bases). This CDR3 has 12 residues. The V gene lost 4 bases and the J gene lost 7 bases, with 10 bases spanning the gap. CDR1 and CDR2 (germline): SQVTM, ANQGSEA. The CDR3 loop reads CSVGGGGEKLFF. In nucleotides, the CDR3 is TGCAGCGTTGGCGGGGGCGGTGAAAAACTGTTTTTT. The full variable domain, its missing parts supplied by reference TRBV29-1 and TRBJ1-4, is SAVISQKPSRDICQRGTSLTIQCQVDSQVTMMFWYRQQPGQSLTLIATANQGSEATYESGFVIDKFPISRPNLTFSTLTVSNMSPEDSSIYLCSVGGGGEKLFFGSGTQLSVL.

The chain is built from TRBV30 and TRBJ1-6; D is perhaps TRBD1 (6 bases). Per germline, CDR1 GTSNPN and CDR2 SVGIG (reference sequence). V dropped 2 bases and J dropped 0 bases, with 11 bases sitting between them. The CDR3 covers 16 residues. CDR3 DNA sequence: TGTGCCTGGAGTCTAGGACAGAGCTCCTATAATTCACCCCTCCACTTT. As protein: CAWSLGQSSYNSPLHF.

The gene calls are TRBV6-2 or TRBV6-3 and TRBJ2-3; D is tentatively TRBD1 or TRBD2 (6 bases each). The CDR3 sequence is 15 residues long. Trimming removed 5 bases from V and 0 bases from J, with 12 bases in between. CDR1 and CDR2 from the germline V gene are MNHEY and SVGEGT. The CDR3 is CASSLWGASTDTQYF. DNA of the CDR3: TGTGCCAGCAGTCTGTGGGGGGCGAGCACAGATACGCAGTATTTT.

This clone was observed a handful of times. The chain links TRBV19 to TRBJ2-7; no reliable D call. V shed 5 bases and J shed 3 bases, with 8 bases lying between them. The CDR3 runs to 12 residues. Germline lookup yields CDR1 LNHDA and CDR2 SQIVND (reference sequence). CDR3 residues: CASSPDDYEQYF. CDR3 nucleotide sequence: TGTGCCAGTAGTCCCGATGACTACGAGCAGTACTTC.

As concerns this clone: With a much larger clone just one base away, this may be a read error. This chain joins TRBV7-9 and TRBJ1-5; D remains unclear. The CDR3 extends over 13 amino acids. Germline V gene sequence: CDR1 SEHNR, CDR2 FQNEAQ (reference sequence). CDR3 protein: CASSGGSNQSQHF. CDR3 DNA: TGTGCCAGCAGCGGCGGGAGCAATCAGTCCCAGCATTTT.

In DNA, the CDR3 is TGTGCCAGCAGCTCCTGGGGACAAAACAATGAGCAGTTCTTC. Amino acids: CASSSWGQNNEQFF. The chain employs TRBV11-2 and TRBJ2-1, with a weak D call TRBD1 (6 bases). This CDR3 has 14 residues. V was trimmed by 4 bases and J by 5 bases, leaving 12 bases between them. From germline, CDR1 is SGHAT and CDR2 FQNNGV.

The chain uses TRBV19 and TRBJ2-3; TRBD2 aligns across 10 bases. From germline, CDR1 is LNHDA and CDR2 SQIVND (reference sequence). The V and J ends lost 3 bases and 4 bases, in that order; junction bases with no gene match: 4. The CDR3 has 15 amino acids. CDR3 bases: TGTGCCAGTAGTATGTCCAGCGGGGGGGCAGATACGCAGTATTTT. Protein: CASSMSSGGADTQYF. The whole variable domain, remainder taken from reference TRBV19 and TRBJ2-3, is DGGITQSPKYLFRKEGQNVTLSCEQNLNHDAMYWYRQDPGQGLRLIYYSQIVNDFQKGDIAEGYSVSREKKESFPLTVTSAQKNPTAFYLCASSMSSGGADTQYFGPGTRLTVL.

The chain carries TRBV19 and TRBJ1-5; TRBD1 might be the D (5 bases). Germline CDR1 is LNHDA and CDR2 is SQIVND (reference sequence). The germline V and J ends were trimmed by 3 bases and 7 bases, with 10 bases remaining between them. The CDR3 contains 13 residues. In nucleotides, the CDR3 is TGTGCCAGTAGTATGAGGGGCGGGCAGCCCCAGCATTTT. It yields the protein CASSMRGGQPQHF.

The chain carries TRBV29-1 and TRBJ2-5; tentatively, D is TRBD2 (5 bases). The CDR3 has 12 residues. Germline V CDR1 and CDR2: SQVTM, ANQGSEA. Trimming pared 5 bases from V and 5 bases from J, leaving 12 bases between. The CDR3 DNA is TGCAGCGTTAAGGACGGGATGGAGACCCAGTACTTC. Protein: CSVKDGMETQYF.

This clone was observed once. This chain connects TRBV5-1 to TRBJ1-1; the D is unclear. Trimming took off 0 bases at V and 8 bases at J, with 11 bases between the two ends. CDR1 SGHRS and CDR2 YFSETQ come from the germline V gene. The CDR3 totals 13 residues. The CDR3 here is CASSLALGREAFF. In nucleotides, the CDR3 is TGCGCCAGCAGCTTGGCGTTGGGCAGGGAAGCTTTCTTT.

This clone was recorded once. The chain recombines TRBV23-1 with TRBJ2-7; D gene unclear. TRBV23-1 is an ORF, and what it does is uncertain. V lost 8 bases, J lost 7 bases, and 15 bases lay in between. This CDR3 has 12 amino acids. The CDR3 region has the DNA TGCGCCAGCTTCCCTTCCTGGCGGGAGCAGTACTTC. Protein product: CASFPSWREQYF.

This clone was picked up one time. The chain is built from TRBV6-5 and TRBJ1-2; TRBD1 agrees at 10 bases. The length of the CDR3 is 16 residues. From germline, CDR1 is MNHEY and CDR2 SVGAGI. V lost 2 bases to trimming and J lost 2 bases; unmatched junction nucleotides: 5. The CDR3 sequence: CASSYMRTGGNYGYTF. In DNA form, the CDR3 reads TGTGCCAGCAGTTACATGAGGACAGGGGGAAACTATGGCTACACCTTC.

The chain links TRBV10-3 to TRBJ1-6; D is ambiguous. CDR3 size: 14 residues. Between the trimmed V and J ends, which lost 0 bases and 10 bases, there was a span of 10 bases. Germline V gives CDR1 ENHRY, CDR2 SYGVKD. CDR3 nucleotides: TGTGCCATCAGTGAGTCAGAGGGAGGCTCACCCCTCCACTTT. Residues: CAISESEGGSPLHF.

The chain couples TRBV15 to TRBJ2-3; TRBD1 matches at 7 bases. This CDR3 is 16 amino acids long. CDR1 is LNHNV, CDR2 YYDKDF, per germline (reference sequence). The ends lost 3 bases at V and 4 bases at J; junction bases unmatched: 10. CDR3 DNA sequence: TGTGCCACCAGCAGGGATGTAAGGGGGCGAGCAGATACGCAGTATTTT. Its translation: CATSRDVRGRADTQYF.

CDR3 residues: CASRTSGGYTNEQFF. CDR3 bases: TGTGCCAGCAGGACTAGCGGGGGGTATACGAATGAGCAGTTCTTC. The chain recombines TRBV3-1 (or the pseudogene TRBV3-2) with TRBJ2-1, with 13 nucleotides matching TRBD2. The CDR3 sequence is 15 residues long. From germline, CDR1 is LGHDT and CDR2 YNNKEL (reference sequence). V dropped 6 bases and J dropped 7; count of bases not matched to a gene: 6.